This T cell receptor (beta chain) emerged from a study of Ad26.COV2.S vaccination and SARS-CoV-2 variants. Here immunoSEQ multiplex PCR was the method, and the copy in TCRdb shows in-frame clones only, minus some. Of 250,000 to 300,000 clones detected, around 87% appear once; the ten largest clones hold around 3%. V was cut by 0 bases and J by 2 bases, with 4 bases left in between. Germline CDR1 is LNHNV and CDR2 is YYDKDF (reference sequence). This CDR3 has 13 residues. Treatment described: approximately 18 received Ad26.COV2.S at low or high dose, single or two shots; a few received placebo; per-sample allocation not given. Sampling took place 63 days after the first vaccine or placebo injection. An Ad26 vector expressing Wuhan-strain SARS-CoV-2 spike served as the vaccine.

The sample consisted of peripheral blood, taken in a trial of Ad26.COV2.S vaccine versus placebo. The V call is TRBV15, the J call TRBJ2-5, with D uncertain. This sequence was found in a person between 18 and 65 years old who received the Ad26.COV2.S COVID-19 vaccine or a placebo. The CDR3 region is CATSRDGQETQYF. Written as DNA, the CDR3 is TGTGCCACCAGCAGAGATGGGCAAGAGACCCAGTACTTC.